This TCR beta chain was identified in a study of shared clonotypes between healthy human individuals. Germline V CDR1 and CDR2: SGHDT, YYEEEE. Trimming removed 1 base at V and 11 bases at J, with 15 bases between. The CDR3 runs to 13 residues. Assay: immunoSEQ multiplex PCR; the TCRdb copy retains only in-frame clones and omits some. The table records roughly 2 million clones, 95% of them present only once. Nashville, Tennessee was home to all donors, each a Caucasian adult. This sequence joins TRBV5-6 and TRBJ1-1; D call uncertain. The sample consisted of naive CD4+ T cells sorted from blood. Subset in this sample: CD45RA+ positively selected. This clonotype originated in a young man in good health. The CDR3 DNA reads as TGTGCCAGCAGCTTGTCAGGAACGGGAAATGCTTTCTTT. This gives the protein CASSLSGTGNAFF.